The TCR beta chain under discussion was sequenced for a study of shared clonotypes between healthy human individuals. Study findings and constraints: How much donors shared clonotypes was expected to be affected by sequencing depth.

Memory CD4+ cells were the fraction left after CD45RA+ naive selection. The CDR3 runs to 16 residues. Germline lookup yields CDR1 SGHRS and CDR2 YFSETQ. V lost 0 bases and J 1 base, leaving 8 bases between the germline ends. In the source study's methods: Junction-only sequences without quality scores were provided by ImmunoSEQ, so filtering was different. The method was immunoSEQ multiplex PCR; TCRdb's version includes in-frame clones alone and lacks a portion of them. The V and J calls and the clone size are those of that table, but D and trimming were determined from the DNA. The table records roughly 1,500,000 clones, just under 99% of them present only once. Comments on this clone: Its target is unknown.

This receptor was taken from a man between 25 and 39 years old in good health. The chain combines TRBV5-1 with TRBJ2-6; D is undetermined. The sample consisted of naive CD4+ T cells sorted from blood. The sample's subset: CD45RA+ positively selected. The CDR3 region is CASSLVAVSGANVLTF. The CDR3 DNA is TGCGCCAGCAGCTTGGTGGCGGTATCTGGGGCCAACGTCCTGACTTTC.